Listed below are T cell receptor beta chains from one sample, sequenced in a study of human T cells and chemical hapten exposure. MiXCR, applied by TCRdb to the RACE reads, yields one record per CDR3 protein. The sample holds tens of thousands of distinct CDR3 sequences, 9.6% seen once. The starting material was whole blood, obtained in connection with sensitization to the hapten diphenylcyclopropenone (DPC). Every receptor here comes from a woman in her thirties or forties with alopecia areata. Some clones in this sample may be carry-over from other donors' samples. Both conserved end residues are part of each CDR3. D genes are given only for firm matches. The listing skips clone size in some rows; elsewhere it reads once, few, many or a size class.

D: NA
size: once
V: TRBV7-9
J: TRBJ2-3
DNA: TGTGCCAGCAGCCGACCGGGGGGCACAGATACGCAGTATTTT
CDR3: CASSRPGGTDTQYF

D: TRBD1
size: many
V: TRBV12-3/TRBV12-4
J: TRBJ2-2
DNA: TGTGCCAGCAGATTCAGGGGGCGGCGGGCGACCGGGGAGCTGTTTTTT
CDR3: CASRFRGRRATGELFF

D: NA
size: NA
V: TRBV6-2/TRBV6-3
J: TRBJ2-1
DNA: TGTGCCAGCAGTCTGAGGAATGAGCAGTTCTTC
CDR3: CASSLRNEQFF

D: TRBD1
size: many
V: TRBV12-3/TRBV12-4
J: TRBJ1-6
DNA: TGTGCCAGCAGAGACAGGGGGAGCTCCTATAATTCACCCCTCCACTTT
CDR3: CASRDRGSSYNSPLHF

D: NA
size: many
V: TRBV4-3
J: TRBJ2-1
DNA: TGCGCCAGCAGCCCCCTCGGAGGGGTCAATGAGCAGTTCTTC
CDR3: CASSPLGGVNEQFF

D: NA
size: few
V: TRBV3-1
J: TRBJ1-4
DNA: TGTGCCAGCAGCCCCGAAGGGTATGGTGGTGAAAAACTGTTTTTT
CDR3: CASSPEGYGGEKLFF

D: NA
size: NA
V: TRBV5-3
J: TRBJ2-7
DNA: TGTGCCAGAAGCAATGACGTGTGGGCTAACTACGAGCAGTACTTC
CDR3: CARSNDVWANYEQYF

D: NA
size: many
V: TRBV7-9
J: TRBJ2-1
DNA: TGTGCCAGCAGCCCAAGGTACAGCTCCTACAATGAGCAGTTCTTC
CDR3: CASSPRYSSYNEQFF

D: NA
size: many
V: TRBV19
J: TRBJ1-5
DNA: TGTGCCAGTAGTATAGGCGGCGATAGCAATCAGCCCCAGCATTTT
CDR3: CASSIGGDSNQPQHF

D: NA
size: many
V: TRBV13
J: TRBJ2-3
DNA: TGTGCCAGCAGCTCCTACCGACAGTTCACAGATACGCAGTATTTT
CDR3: CASSSYRQFTDTQYF

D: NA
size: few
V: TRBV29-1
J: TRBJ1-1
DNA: TGCAGCGTTGCCTCACTGTGGACAGCGAACACTGAAGCTTTCTTT
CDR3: CSVASLWTANTEAFF

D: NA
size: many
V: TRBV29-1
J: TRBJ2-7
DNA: TGCAGCGTTGGGTCTTCCTACGAGCAGTACTTC
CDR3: CSVGSSYEQYF

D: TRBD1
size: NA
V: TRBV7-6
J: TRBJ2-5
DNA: TGTGCCAGCAGCTTAGACAGGGGGCGAGAGACCCAGTACTTC
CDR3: CASSLDRGRETQYF

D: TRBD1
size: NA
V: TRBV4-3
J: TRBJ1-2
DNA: TGCGCCAGCAGCCAGGACAGGGGCGCTGGCTATGGCTACACCTTC
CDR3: CASSQDRGAGYGYTF

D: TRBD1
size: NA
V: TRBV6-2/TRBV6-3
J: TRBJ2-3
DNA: TGTGCCGGCAGTCCACCCCGACAGGGCCGCACAGATACGCAGTATTTT
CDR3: CAGSPPRQGRTDTQYF

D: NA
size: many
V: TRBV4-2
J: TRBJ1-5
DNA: TGTGCCAGCAGCCCCGTAACAGGGCCCGTTAATCAGCCCCAGCATTTT
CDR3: CASSPVTGPVNQPQHF

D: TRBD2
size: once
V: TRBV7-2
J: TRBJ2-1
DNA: TGTGCCAGCAGCTTAGCGGAAGCGGGGAGCTCCTACAATGAGCAGTTCTTC
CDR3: CASSLAEAGSSYNEQFF

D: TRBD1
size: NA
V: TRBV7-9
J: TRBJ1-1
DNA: TGTGCCAGCAGCTCGGGACAGGGGCGTGAAGCTTTCTTT
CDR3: CASSSGQGREAFF

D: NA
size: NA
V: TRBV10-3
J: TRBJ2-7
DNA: TGTGCCATCAGGGGAACAGTTGCCTACGAGCAGTACTTC
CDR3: CAIRGTVAYEQYF

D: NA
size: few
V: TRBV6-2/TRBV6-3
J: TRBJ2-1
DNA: TGTGCCAGCTGGGGGGCAGGGAGGGGTGAGCAGTTCTTC
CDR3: CASWGAGRGEQFF

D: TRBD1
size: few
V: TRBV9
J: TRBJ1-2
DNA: TGTGCCAGCAGCGTAGGGGACAGGGATACCGGCTACACCTTC
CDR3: CASSVGDRDTGYTF

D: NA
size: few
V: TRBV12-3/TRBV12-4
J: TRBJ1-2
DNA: TGTGCCAGCAGCCCCGACGGGGGCAGGGGCTACACCTTC
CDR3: CASSPDGGRGYTF

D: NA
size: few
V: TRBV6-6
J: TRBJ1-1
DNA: TGTGCCAGCAGTTACTCGTTAGGGCAGGGTAGGGAGAACACTGAAGCTTTCTTT
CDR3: CASSYSLGQGRENTEAFF

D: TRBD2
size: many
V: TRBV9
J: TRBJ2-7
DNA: TGTGCCAGCAGCGAGGCGGGGGGGCAGTACGAGCAGTACTTC
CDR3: CASSEAGGQYEQYF

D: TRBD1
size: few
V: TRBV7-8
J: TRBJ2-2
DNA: TGTGCCAGCAGCTGGGGACAGATGAACACCGGGGAGCTGTTTTTT
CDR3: CASSWGQMNTGELFF

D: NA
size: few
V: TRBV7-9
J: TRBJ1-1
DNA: TGTGCCAGCAGCTTAGTTTCGGAGGGCACTGAAGCTTTCTTT
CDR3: CASSLVSEGTEAFF

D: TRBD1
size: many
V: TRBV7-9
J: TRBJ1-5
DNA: TGTGCCAGCAGCTTAGCGCTAAGTTTCAGGGGGCAAAGTCAGCCCCAGCATTTT
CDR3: CASSLALSFRGQSQPQHF

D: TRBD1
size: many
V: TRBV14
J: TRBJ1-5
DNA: TGTGCCAGCAGCCTCACCGGACAGGCCAGCAATCAGCCCCAGCATTTT
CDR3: CASSLTGQASNQPQHF

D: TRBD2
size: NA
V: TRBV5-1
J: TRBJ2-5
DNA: TGCGCCAGCAGCGCCGGGACTAGCGGGGTGGAGACCCAGTACTTC
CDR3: CASSAGTSGVETQYF

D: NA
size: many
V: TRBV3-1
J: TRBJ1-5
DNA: TGTGCCAGCAGCCAAGACCCGGGTAATCAGCCCCAGCATTTT
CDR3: CASSQDPGNQPQHF

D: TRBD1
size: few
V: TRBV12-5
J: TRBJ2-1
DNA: TGTGCTAGTGGTTTGGTCCTCGTGACAGGGGGTACGAATGAGCAGTTCTTC
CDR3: CASGLVLVTGGTNEQFF

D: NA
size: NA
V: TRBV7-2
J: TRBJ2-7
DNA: TGTGCCAGCAGCCCTCTCGGACAGGGAGGGGGCTACGAGCAGTACTTC
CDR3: CASSPLGQGGGYEQYF

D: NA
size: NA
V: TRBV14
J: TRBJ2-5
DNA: TGTGCCAGCAGCCCACAAGCCGGGGGACAAGAGACCCAGTACTTC
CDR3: CASSPQAGGQETQYF

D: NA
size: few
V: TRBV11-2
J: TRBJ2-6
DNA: TGTGCCAGCAGCTCCCTCCGTACCTCTGGGGCCAACGTCCTGACTTTC
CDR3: CASSSLRTSGANVLTF

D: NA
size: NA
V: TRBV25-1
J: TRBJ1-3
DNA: TGTGCCAGCAGTGAAAGGGGACTCGGAAACACCATATATTTT
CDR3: CASSERGLGNTIYF